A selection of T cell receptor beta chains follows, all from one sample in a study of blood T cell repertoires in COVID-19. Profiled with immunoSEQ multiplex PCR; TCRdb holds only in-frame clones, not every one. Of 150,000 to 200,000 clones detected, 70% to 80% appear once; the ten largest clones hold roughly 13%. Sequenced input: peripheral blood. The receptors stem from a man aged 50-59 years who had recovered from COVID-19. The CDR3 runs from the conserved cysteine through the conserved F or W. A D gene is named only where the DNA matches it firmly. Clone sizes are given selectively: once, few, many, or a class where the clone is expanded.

CDR3 protein: CASSYRDSLTYGYTF
CDR3 DNA: TGTGCCAGCAGCTACCGGGACAGCCTAACTTATGGCTACACCTTC
D gene: TRBD1
V gene: TRBV7-8
clone size: -
J gene: TRBJ1-2

CDR3 protein: CASSQDLGQGTDTQYF
CDR3 DNA: TGTGCCAGCAGCCAAGATCTTGGACAGGGCACAGATACGCAGTATTTT
D gene: TRBD1
V gene: TRBV4-2
clone size: few
J gene: TRBJ2-3

CDR3 protein: CASSQDGQGTDTQYF
CDR3 DNA: TGCGCCAGCAGCCAAGATGGACAGGGGACAGATACGCAGTATTTT
D gene: TRBD1
V gene: TRBV4-3
clone size: -
J gene: TRBJ2-3

CDR3 protein: CASSRTGWNEQYF
CDR3 DNA: TGTGCCAGCAGTCGGACAGGTTGGAACGAGCAGTACTTC
D gene: TRBD1
V gene: TRBV28
clone size: many
J gene: TRBJ2-7

CDR3 protein: CASSLSISFGQLVSYEQYF
CDR3 DNA: TGTGCCAGCAGTTTATCGATAAGTTTTGGACAGTTAGTCTCCTACGAGCAGTACTTC
D gene: -
V gene: TRBV27
clone size: -
J gene: TRBJ2-7

CDR3 protein: CASSLDVEAEKLFF
CDR3 DNA: TGTGCCAGCAGCTTAGACGTTGAGGCGGAAAAACTGTTTTTT
D gene: -
V gene: TRBV7-9
clone size: -
J gene: TRBJ1-4

CDR3 protein: CASSAGIGGVPSSYNEQFF
CDR3 DNA: TGTGCCAGCAGCGCCGGGATTGGGGGGGTTCCGAGCTCCTACAATGAGCAGTTCTTC
D gene: TRBD2
V gene: TRBV7-6
clone size: few
J gene: TRBJ2-1

CDR3 protein: CASRPTGFNQPQHF
CDR3 DNA: TGTGCCAGCAGGCCGACAGGGTTCAATCAGCCCCAGCATTTT
D gene: TRBD1
V gene: TRBV6-5
clone size: -
J gene: TRBJ1-5

CDR3 protein: CASSSNKDSSYEQYF
CDR3 DNA: TGTGCCAGCAGTTCCAATAAAGACAGTTCCTACGAGCAGTACTTC
D gene: -
V gene: TRBV28
clone size: -
J gene: TRBJ2-7

CDR3 protein: CAWGLDTFYGYTF
CDR3 DNA: TGTGCCTGGGGGTTGGACACATTCTATGGCTACACCTTC
D gene: -
V gene: TRBV30
clone size: few
J gene: TRBJ1-2

CDR3 protein: CASSLLGTGSYNEQFF
CDR3 DNA: TGTGCCAGCAGCTTACTTGGGACAGGGTCCTACAATGAGCAGTTCTTC
D gene: TRBD1
V gene: TRBV7-3
clone size: once
J gene: TRBJ2-1

CDR3 protein: CATKAGGSPETQYF
CDR3 DNA: TGTGCCACCAAGGCGGGAGGCTCGCCGGAGACCCAGTACTTC
D gene: TRBD2
V gene: TRBV7-9
clone size: -
J gene: TRBJ2-5

CDR3 protein: CASSADGRAKKVNSPLHF
CDR3 DNA: TGTGCCAGCAGTGCTGACGGCAGGGCGAAGAAGGTTAATTCACCCCTCCACTTT
D gene: -
V gene: TRBV6-1
clone size: -
J gene: TRBJ1-6

CDR3 protein: CASGDSLNQPQHF
CDR3 DNA: TGTGCCAGCGGGGACAGTCTCAATCAGCCCCAGCATTTT
D gene: TRBD1
V gene: TRBV28
clone size: -
J gene: TRBJ1-5

CDR3 protein: CASSLALTGTSAMLAKNIQYF
CDR3 DNA: TGCGCCAGCAGCTTGGCTTTAACCGGGACTAGCGCAATGCTAGCCAAAAACATTCAGTACTTC
D gene: TRBD2
V gene: TRBV5-1
clone size: -
J gene: TRBJ2-4

CDR3 protein: CSATSGSGYEQFF
CDR3 DNA: TGCAGCGCAACTAGCGGGAGTGGCTATGAGCAGTTCTTC
D gene: TRBD2
V gene: TRBV29-1
clone size: -
J gene: TRBJ2-1

CDR3 protein: CATSDSVEPQHF
CDR3 DNA: TGTGCCACCAGTGATTCGGTAGAGCCCCAGCATTTT
D gene: -
V gene: TRBV24-1
clone size: once
J gene: TRBJ1-5

CDR3 protein: CASRQGGNTIYF
CDR3 DNA: TGTGCCAGTAGACAGGGCGGAAACACCATATATTTT
D gene: TRBD1
V gene: TRBV7-9
clone size: -
J gene: TRBJ1-3

CDR3 protein: CASNQGGGRGFEQYF
CDR3 DNA: TGTGCCAGCAACCAGGGGGGCGGACGGGGTTTCGAGCAGTACTTC
D gene: -
V gene: TRBV6-5
clone size: -
J gene: TRBJ2-7

CDR3 protein: CASSQAEYTQYF
CDR3 DNA: TGTGCCAGCAGCCAAGCAGAATATACGCAGTATTTT
D gene: -
V gene: TRBV14
clone size: -
J gene: TRBJ2-3

CDR3 protein: CASSSPREVNTGELFF
CDR3 DNA: TGTGCCAGCAGCTCCCCCAGGGAGGTGAACACCGGGGAGCTGTTTTTT
D gene: -
V gene: TRBV9
clone size: -
J gene: TRBJ2-2

CDR3 protein: CASSSSGSRREQYF
CDR3 DNA: TGTGCCAGCAGCTCTAGCGGGAGTCGGCGGGAGCAGTACTTC
D gene: TRBD2
V gene: TRBV13
clone size: -
J gene: TRBJ2-7

CDR3 protein: CASSPLAGGDEQYF
CDR3 DNA: TGTGCCAGCAGTCCACTAGCGGGAGGGGACGAGCAGTACTTC
D gene: TRBD2
V gene: TRBV27
clone size: -
J gene: TRBJ2-7

CDR3 protein: CASSGGPNTEAFF
CDR3 DNA: TGTGCCAGCAGCGGGGGCCCGAACACTGAAGCTTTCTTT
D gene: -
V gene: TRBV9
clone size: -
J gene: TRBJ1-1

CDR3 protein: CASSAGTDTDTQYF
CDR3 DNA: TGTGCCAGCAGTGCGGGGACAGACACAGATACGCAGTATTTT
D gene: TRBD1
V gene: TRBV2
clone size: -
J gene: TRBJ2-3

CDR3 protein: CASSLVTGSTYEQYF
CDR3 DNA: TGTGCCAGCAGCTTAGTGACAGGTTCCACCTACGAGCAGTACTTC
D gene: -
V gene: TRBV11-2
clone size: once
J gene: TRBJ2-7

CDR3 protein: CASSFQGAQETQYF
CDR3 DNA: TGTGCCAGCAGCTTTCAGGGGGCGCAGGAGACCCAGTACTTC
D gene: TRBD1
V gene: TRBV5-4
clone size: -
J gene: TRBJ2-5

CDR3 protein: CASSRDNAGGYGYTF
CDR3 DNA: TGTGCCAGCAGCAGGGACAATGCGGGGGGATATGGCTACACCTTC
D gene: -
V gene: TRBV6-5
clone size: -
J gene: TRBJ1-2

CDR3 protein: CASSSQVRGHSPLHF
CDR3 DNA: TGTGCCAGCAGTTCTCAGGTCAGGGGTCACTCACCCCTCCACTTT
D gene: -
V gene: TRBV28
clone size: -
J gene: TRBJ1-6

CDR3 protein: CAWSLSAGTFQETQYF
CDR3 DNA: TGTGCCTGGAGTTTGAGCGCCGGGACATTCCAAGAGACCCAGTACTTC
D gene: -
V gene: TRBV30
clone size: -
J gene: TRBJ2-5

CDR3 protein: CASSQVFRSGNTIYF
CDR3 DNA: TGTGCCAGCAGCCAAGTCTTCAGGTCTGGAAACACCATATATTTT
D gene: -
V gene: TRBV14
clone size: -
J gene: TRBJ1-3

CDR3 protein: CASSILSQPQHF
CDR3 DNA: TGTGCCAGTAGTATCTTGTCTCAGCCCCAGCATTTT
D gene: -
V gene: TRBV19
clone size: -
J gene: TRBJ1-5

CDR3 protein: CASSSSVAGAPGELFF
CDR3 DNA: TGTGCCAGCAGCTCAAGCGTCGCGGGAGCGCCCGGGGAGCTGTTTTTT
D gene: TRBD2
V gene: TRBV3-1/TRBV3-2
clone size: few
J gene: TRBJ2-2

CDR3 protein: CASSSGLAGVRTDTQYF
CDR3 DNA: TGTGCCAGCAGCTCCGGACTAGCGGGAGTACGGACAGATACGCAGTATTTT
D gene: TRBD2
V gene: TRBV7-2
clone size: many
J gene: TRBJ2-3

CDR3 protein: CASSLAFRTDQPQHF
CDR3 DNA: TGTGCCAGCAGCTTAGCGTTCAGGACAGATCAGCCCCAGCATTTT
D gene: -
V gene: TRBV7-2
clone size: -
J gene: TRBJ1-5

CDR3 protein: CASSPASPELFF
CDR3 DNA: TGTGCCAGCTCACCCGCGAGTCCCGAACTGTTTTTT
D gene: -
V gene: TRBV18
clone size: -
J gene: TRBJ1-4

CDR3 protein: CASSLAPENEKLFF
CDR3 DNA: TGTGCCAGCAGCTTAGCGCCGGAGAATGAAAAACTGTTTTTT
D gene: -
V gene: TRBV7-9
clone size: -
J gene: TRBJ1-4

CDR3 protein: CASSLPGSYSGANVLTF
CDR3 DNA: TGTGCCAGCAGCCTGCCAGGAAGCTACTCTGGGGCCAACGTCCTGACTTTC
D gene: -
V gene: TRBV5-8
clone size: -
J gene: TRBJ2-6

CDR3 protein: CSVESSGGAYEQYF
CDR3 DNA: TGCAGCGTTGAATCCAGCGGGGGGGCCTACGAGCAGTACTTC
D gene: TRBD2
V gene: TRBV29-1
clone size: -
J gene: TRBJ2-7

CDR3 protein: CASSLAQAEQFF
CDR3 DNA: TGTGCCAGCAGCTTAGCACAGGCTGAGCAGTTCTTC
D gene: -
V gene: TRBV7-2
clone size: -
J gene: TRBJ2-1

CDR3 protein: CASRLDGLSNQPQHF
CDR3 DNA: TGCGCCAGCAGGTTGGACGGTTTAAGCAATCAGCCCCAGCATTTT
D gene: -
V gene: TRBV5-1
clone size: -
J gene: TRBJ1-5

CDR3 protein: CASSEAGRENRGANEKLFF
CDR3 DNA: TGTGCCAGCAGTGAAGCTGGCCGAGAAAACAGGGGCGCTAATGAAAAACTGTTTTTT
D gene: TRBD1
V gene: TRBV6-1
clone size: once
J gene: TRBJ1-4

CDR3 protein: CASRPAGGPLTGELFF
CDR3 DNA: TGCGCCAGCAGACCGGCGGGAGGGCCACTGACCGGGGAGCTGTTTTTT
D gene: TRBD2
V gene: TRBV5-1
clone size: -
J gene: TRBJ2-2

CDR3 protein: CAISENEAGGRDTQYF
CDR3 DNA: TGTGCCATCAGTGAGAACGAGGCAGGGGGCAGAGATACGCAGTATTTT
D gene: TRBD1
V gene: TRBV10-3
clone size: -
J gene: TRBJ2-3

CDR3 protein: CAIRPTSGSYEQYF
CDR3 DNA: TGTGCCATCAGACCGACTAGCGGGAGTTACGAGCAGTACTTC
D gene: TRBD2
V gene: TRBV10-3
clone size: once
J gene: TRBJ2-7

CDR3 protein: CASSLSGTGTDTQYF
CDR3 DNA: TGTGCCAGCAGTCTTTCGGGGACAGGGACAGATACGCAGTATTTT
D gene: TRBD1
V gene: TRBV28
clone size: -
J gene: TRBJ2-3

CDR3 protein: CASSMKLTSGRSETQYF
CDR3 DNA: TGTGCCAGTAGTATGAAATTAACTAGCGGGAGGAGTGAGACCCAGTACTTC
D gene: TRBD2
V gene: TRBV19
clone size: -
J gene: TRBJ2-5

CDR3 protein: CAWSAGQGWQPQHF
CDR3 DNA: TGTGCCTGGAGTGCCGGACAGGGGTGGCAGCCCCAGCATTTT
D gene: TRBD1
V gene: TRBV30
clone size: -
J gene: TRBJ1-5